The present T cell receptor beta chain was sequenced within a study of regulatory T cells in long-lasting Graves disease. Study outcomes and limitations: Patients with persistent disease showed a bias toward TRBV28, TRBJ1-2 and TRBJ2-5.

This clonotype was seen ten or more times. Its antigen remains unidentified. Building of the TCR beta libraries involved iRepertoire HTBI primers and Arm-PCR of CDR3 regions. TCRdb independently ran MiXCR on the multiplex PCR reads; one entry per CDR3 protein. The sample holds roughly 610,000 distinct CDR3 sequences, 15% to 20% seen once. Trimming pared 7 bases from V and 1 base from J, leaving 14 bases between. The germline CDR1 and CDR2 sequences are MDHEN and SYDVKM. The CDR3 covers 14 residues. Time point reported: newly diagnosed GD, antithyroid drugs for less than 3 months. Isolated PBMC RNA provided the starting material for the TCR library. Separately, the same data were catalogued under a study of T cells in Graves' hyperthyroidism and ophthalmopathy. This second study notes: Exclusion criteria comprised uncontrolled infection, other autoimmune disease, pregnancy or lactation. Ophthalmopathy was model-predicted a median roughly 6.3 months pre-onset.

The V and J genes are TRBV28 and TRBJ2-7; D uncertain. The starting material was peripheral blood mononuclear cells (PBMCs), obtained at new diagnosis, from a patient treated with antithyroid drugs. This receptor was obtained from a man younger than 35 with Graves disease. The CDR3 loop is CASTYSGRSYEQYF. In DNA, the CDR3 is TGTGCCAGCACCTACTCTGGCAGATCCTACGAGCAGTACTTC. The full variable domain, its missing parts supplied by reference TRBV28 and TRBJ2-7, is DVKVTQSSRYLVKRTGEKVFLECVQDMDHENMFWYRQDPGLGLRLIYFSYDVKMKEKGDIPEGYSVSREKKERFSLILESASTNQTSMYLCASTYSGRSYEQYFGPGTRLTVT.